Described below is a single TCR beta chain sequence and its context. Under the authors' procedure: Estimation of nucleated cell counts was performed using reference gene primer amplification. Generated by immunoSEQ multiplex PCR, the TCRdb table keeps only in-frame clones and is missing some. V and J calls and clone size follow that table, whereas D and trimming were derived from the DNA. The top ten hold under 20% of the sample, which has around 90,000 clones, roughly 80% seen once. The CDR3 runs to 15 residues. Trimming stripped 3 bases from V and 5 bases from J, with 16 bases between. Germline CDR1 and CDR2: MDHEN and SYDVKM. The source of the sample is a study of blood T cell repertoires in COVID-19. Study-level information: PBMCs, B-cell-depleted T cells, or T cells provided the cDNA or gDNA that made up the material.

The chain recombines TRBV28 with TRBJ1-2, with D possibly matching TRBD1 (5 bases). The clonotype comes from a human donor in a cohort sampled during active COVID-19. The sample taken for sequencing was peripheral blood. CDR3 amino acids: CASSFDELGPYGYTF. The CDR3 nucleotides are TGTGCCAGCAGTTTCGACGAACTGGGGCCGTATGGCTACACCTTC.